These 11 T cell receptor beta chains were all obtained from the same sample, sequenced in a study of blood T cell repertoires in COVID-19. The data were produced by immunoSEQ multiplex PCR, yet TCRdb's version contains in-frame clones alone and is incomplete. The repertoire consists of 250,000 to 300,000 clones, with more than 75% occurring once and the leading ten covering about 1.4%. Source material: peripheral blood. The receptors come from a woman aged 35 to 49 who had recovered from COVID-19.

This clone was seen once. The CDR3 nucleotides are TGTGCCAGCAGCGTGAGGCCAGGACAGGGGTCTAAGAATGAGCAGTTCTTC. Residues: CASSVRPGQGSKNEQFF. V usage is TRBV9 and J usage is TRBJ2-1, with TRBD1 matching over 9 bases. The length of the CDR3 is 17 residues. CDR1 and CDR2 (germline): SGDLS, YYNGEE. The V and J ends lost 2 bases and 7 bases, in that order; junction bases with no gene match: 13. Based on the CDR3 plus reference TRBV9 and TRBJ2-1, the full variable domain is DSGVTQTPKHLITATGQRVTLRCSPRSGDLSVYWYQQSLDQGLQFLIQYYNGEERAKGNILERFSAQQFPDLHSELNLSSLELGDSALYFCASSVRPGQGSKNEQFFGPGTRLTVL.

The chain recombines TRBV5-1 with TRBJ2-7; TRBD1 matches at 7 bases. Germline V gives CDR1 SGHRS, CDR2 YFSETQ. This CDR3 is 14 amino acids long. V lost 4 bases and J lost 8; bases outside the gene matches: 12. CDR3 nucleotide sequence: TGCGCCAGCAGCCCACCAGGGACAGCTATCAAGCAGTACTTC. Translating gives CASSPPGTAIKQYF.

CDR3 nucleotide sequence: TGCGCCAGCAGCCAAGATTTCCGGGCAGGGCCGACCGGGGAGCTGTTTTTT. This translates into CASSQDFRAGPTGELFF. The rearrangement links TRBV4-3 to TRBJ2-2; a possible D gene is TRBD1 (5 bases). Germline V gene sequence: CDR1 LGHNA, CDR2 YSLEER. V lost 0 bases, J lost 5 bases, and 16 bases lay in between. CDR3 length equals 17 residues.

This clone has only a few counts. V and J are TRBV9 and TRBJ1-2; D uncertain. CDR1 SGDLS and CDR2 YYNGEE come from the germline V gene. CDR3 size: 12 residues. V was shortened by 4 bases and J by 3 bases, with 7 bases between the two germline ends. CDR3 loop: CASSPRYYGYTF. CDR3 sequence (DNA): TGTGCCAGCAGCCCCAGATACTATGGCTACACCTTC.

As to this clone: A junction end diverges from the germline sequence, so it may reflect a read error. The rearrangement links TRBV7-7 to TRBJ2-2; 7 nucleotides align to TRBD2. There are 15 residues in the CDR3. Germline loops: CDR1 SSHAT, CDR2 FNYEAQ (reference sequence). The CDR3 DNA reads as TGTGCTAGCAGCTTAGTCAGCGGGGATACCGGGGAGCTGTTTTTT. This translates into CASSLVSGDTGELFF.

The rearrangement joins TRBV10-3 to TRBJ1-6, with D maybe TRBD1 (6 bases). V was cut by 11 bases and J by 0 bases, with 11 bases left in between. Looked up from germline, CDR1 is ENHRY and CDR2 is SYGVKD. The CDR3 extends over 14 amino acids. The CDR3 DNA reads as TGTGCCTCCGGGGGGGCCTCCTATAATTCACCCCTCCACTTT. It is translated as CASGGASYNSPLHF.

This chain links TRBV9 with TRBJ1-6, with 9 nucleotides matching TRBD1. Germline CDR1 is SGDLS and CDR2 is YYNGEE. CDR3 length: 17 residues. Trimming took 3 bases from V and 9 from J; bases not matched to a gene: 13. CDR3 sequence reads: CASSDSLRTGESSPLHF. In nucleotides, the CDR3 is TGTGCCAGCAGCGACTCCCTTCGGACAGGGGAAAGTTCACCCCTCCACTTT.

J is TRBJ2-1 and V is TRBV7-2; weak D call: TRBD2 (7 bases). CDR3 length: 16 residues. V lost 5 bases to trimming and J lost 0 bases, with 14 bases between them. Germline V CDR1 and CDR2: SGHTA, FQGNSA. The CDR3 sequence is CASSPYGGLSYNEQFF. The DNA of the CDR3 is TGTGCCAGCAGCCCTTACGGGGGGCTCTCCTACAATGAGCAGTTCTTC. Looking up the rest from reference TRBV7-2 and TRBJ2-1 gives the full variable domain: GAGVSQSPSNKVTEKGKDVELRCDPISGHTALYWYRQSLGQGLEFLIYFQGNSAPDKSGLPSDRFSAERTGGSVSTLTIQRTQQEDSAVYLCASSPYGGLSYNEQFFGPGTRLTVL.

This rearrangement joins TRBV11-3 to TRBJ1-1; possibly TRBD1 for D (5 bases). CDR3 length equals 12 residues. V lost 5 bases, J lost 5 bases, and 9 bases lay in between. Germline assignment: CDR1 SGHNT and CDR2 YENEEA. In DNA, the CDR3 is TGTGCCAGCAGCCCCGGGGGGACTGAAGCTTTCTTT. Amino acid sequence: CASSPGGTEAFF.

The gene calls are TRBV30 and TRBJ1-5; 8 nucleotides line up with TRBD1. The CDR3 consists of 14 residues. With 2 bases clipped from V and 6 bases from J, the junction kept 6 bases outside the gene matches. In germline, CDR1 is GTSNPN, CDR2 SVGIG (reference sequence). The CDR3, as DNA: TGTGCCTGGAGTCCACGGACAGGGAGTCAGCCCCAGCATTTT. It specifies CAWSPRTGSQPQHF.

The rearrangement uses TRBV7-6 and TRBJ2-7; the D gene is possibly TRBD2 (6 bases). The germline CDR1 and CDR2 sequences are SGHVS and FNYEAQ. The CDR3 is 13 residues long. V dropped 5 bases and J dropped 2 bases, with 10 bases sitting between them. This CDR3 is CASSPGGTYEQYF. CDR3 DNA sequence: TGTGCCAGCAGCCCCGGGGGAACCTACGAGCAGTACTTC.